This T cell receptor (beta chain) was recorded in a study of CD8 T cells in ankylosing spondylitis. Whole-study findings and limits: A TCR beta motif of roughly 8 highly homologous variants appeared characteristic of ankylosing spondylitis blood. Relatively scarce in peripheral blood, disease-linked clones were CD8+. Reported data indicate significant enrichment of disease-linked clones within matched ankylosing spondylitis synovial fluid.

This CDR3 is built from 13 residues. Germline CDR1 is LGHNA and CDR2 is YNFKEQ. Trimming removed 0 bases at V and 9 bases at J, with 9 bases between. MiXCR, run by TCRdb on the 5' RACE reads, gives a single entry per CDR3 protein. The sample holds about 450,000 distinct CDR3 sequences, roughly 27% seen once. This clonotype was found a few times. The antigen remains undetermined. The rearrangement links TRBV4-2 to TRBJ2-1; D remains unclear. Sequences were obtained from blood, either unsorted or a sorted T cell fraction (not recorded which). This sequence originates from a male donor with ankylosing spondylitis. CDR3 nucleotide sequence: TGTGCCAGCAGCCAAGAGTTAGCCCCTGAGCAGTTCTTC. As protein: CASSQELAPEQFF.